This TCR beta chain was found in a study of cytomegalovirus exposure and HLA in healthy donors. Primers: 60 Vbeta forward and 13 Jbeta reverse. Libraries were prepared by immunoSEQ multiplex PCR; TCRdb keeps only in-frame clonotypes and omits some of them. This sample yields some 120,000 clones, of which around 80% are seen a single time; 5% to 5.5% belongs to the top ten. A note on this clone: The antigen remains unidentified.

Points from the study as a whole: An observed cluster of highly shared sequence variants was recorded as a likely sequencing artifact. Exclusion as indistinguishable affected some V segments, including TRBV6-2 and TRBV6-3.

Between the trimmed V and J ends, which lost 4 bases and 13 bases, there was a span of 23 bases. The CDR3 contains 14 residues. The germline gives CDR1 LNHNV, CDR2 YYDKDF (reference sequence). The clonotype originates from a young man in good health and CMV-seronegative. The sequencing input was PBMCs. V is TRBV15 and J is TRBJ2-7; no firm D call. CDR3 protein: CATSTGAAATPAYF. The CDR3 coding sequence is TGTGCCACCAGCACCGGAGCCGCGGCTACGCCGGCATACTTC.